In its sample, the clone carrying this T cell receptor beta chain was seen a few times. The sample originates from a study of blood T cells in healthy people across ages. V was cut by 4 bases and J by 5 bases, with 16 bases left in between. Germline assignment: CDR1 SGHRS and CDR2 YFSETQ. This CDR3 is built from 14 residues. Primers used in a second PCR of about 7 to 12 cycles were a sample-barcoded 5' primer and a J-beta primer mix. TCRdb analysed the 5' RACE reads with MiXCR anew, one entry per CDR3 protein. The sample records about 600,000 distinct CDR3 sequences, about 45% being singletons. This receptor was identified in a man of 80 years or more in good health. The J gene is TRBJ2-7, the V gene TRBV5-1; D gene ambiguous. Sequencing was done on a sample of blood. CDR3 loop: CASSPGPSSDEQYF. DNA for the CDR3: TGCGCCAGCAGCCCCGGACCAAGCTCGGACGAGCAGTACTTC.